This T cell receptor beta chain is drawn from a study of graft-versus-host responses after intestinal transplantation. Study-level information: Every recipient had anti-thymocyte globulin induction and two to four years of tacrolimus plus steroids. Study-wide findings and caveats: Recipient marrow contained GvH clones, some of which appeared first in ileum or blood.

This table comes from immunoSEQ multiplex PCR, and its TCRdb copy is limited to in-frame clones, with some not included. The sample records about 82,000 clones, 75% to 95% being singletons. As regards this clone: Antigen: not known.

The CDR3 covers 14 residues. Trimming removed 5 bases from V and 3 bases from J, with 13 bases in between. Germline V gene lookup returns CDR1 LNHDA and CDR2 SQIVND (reference sequence). The sequence came from a human donor who was the organ donor for an intestinal transplant. The chain is built from TRBV19 and TRBJ1-2, with a possible D match to TRBD1 (5 bases). Material: unstimulated CD4+ T cells sorted from spleen or lymph node cells, obtained before transplant. CDR3 coding DNA: TGTGCCAGTAGTCTGGGCAGGGTGGACTATGGCTACACCTTC. It encodes CASSLGRVDYGYTF.